These 8 T cell receptor beta chains were sequenced from one sample in a study of T cell responses to AZD1222 COVID-19 vaccine. Assay used: immunoSEQ multiplex PCR; TCRdb lists only in-frame clones, some missing. The sample consists of 100,000 to 150,000 clones, 80% to 90% of them appearing once. The material sequenced was peripheral blood, taken on day 0 of AZD1222 vaccination. The receptor source for this set is an adult in good health.

The rearrangement uses TRBV7-3 and TRBJ1-2; D is unclear. The CDR3 covers 14 residues. The V end was cut by 5 bases, the J end by 0 bases, with 10 bases between. The germline V gene encodes CDR1 SGHTA and CDR2 FQGTGA. The CDR3 is CASSLDGSNYGYTF. In DNA, the CDR3 is TGTGCCAGCAGCCTTGACGGTTCTAACTATGGCTACACCTTC.

The chain uses TRBV11-3 and TRBJ1-1, with D maybe TRBD1 (6 bases). This CDR3 spans 13 amino acids. The germline gives CDR1 SGHNT, CDR2 YENEEA. Trimming took 5 bases from V and 5 from J, leaving 12 bases between them. The DNA for the CDR3 is TGTGCCAGCAGCATACAGGGTATAACTGAAGCTTTCTTT. This codes for CASSIQGITEAFF.

The chain links TRBV28 to TRBJ1-6; D call uncertain. Germline V CDR1 and CDR2: MDHEN, SYDVKM. V dropped 6 bases and J dropped 13 bases, with 16 bases sitting between them. This CDR3 contains 13 residues. The CDR3 sequence is CASRGTATRPLHF. CDR3 bases: TGTGCCAGCAGGGGCACGGCCACCAGGCCCCTCCACTTT.

This rearrangement joins TRBV19 to TRBJ1-5, with no clear D. This CDR3 contains 15 residues. The germline V gene has CDR1 LNHDA and CDR2 SQIVND (reference sequence). V dropped 0 bases and J dropped 5 bases, with 11 bases sitting between them. The CDR3 region is CASSIDSGVYQPQHF. The CDR3 nucleotides are TGTGCCAGTAGTATAGATTCTGGGGTTTATCAGCCCCAGCATTTT.

The chain uses TRBV5-1 and TRBJ2-3; tentatively, D is TRBD1 (6 bases). CDR1 and CDR2 from the germline V gene are SGHRS and YFSETQ. This CDR3 is 12 amino acids long. The V end lost 2 bases, the J end lost 6 bases, and 7 bases lay between the germline ends. The CDR3 sequence is CASSFDRDTQYF. CDR3 bases: TGCGCCAGCAGCTTTGACAGGGATACGCAGTATTTT.

The CDR3 nucleotides are TGTGCCAGCAGCTTAGCCGACGGAGAGACCCAGTACTTC. This gives the protein CASSLADGETQYF. The chain joins TRBV7-9 to TRBJ2-5; D gene unclear. CDR1 SEHNR and CDR2 FQNEAQ come from the germline V gene (reference sequence). This CDR3 is built from 13 residues. V shed 0 bases and J shed 4 bases, with 6 bases lying between them.

This clone was observed a handful of times. V and J are TRBV4-1 and TRBJ1-4; TRBD1 agrees at 10 bases. Germline values: CDR1 MGHRA, CDR2 YSYEKL. After removal of 0 bases from V and 8 bases from J, the junction contained 6 bases not matched to a gene. The CDR3 is 16 amino acids. As DNA, the CDR3 is TGCGCCAGCAGCCAAGATCCGGGACAGGGGATAGAAAAACTGTTTTTT. This gives the protein CASSQDPGQGIEKLFF.

This clone has a single count. This rearrangement joins TRBV7-8 to TRBJ2-5; 7 nucleotides match TRBD1. Germline CDR1 is SGHVS and CDR2 is FQNEAQ. The CDR3 contains 13 residues. Trimming removed 6 bases from V and 2 bases from J; junction bases left unmatched: 3. The CDR3 loop reads CASSTTGQETQYF. The CDR3 DNA follows: TGTGCCAGCAGTACGACAGGGCAAGAGACCCAGTACTTC.